This T cell receptor (beta chain) is from a study of blood T cell repertoires in COVID-19. Cohorts were assigned according to the clinical history that participants reported. The CDR3 has 15 residues. CDR1 is SGHAT, CDR2 FQNNGV, per germline. The trim removed 5 bases at V and 9 bases at J, leaving 6 bases unmatched. Assay used: immunoSEQ multiplex PCR; TCRdb lists only in-frame clones, some missing. The data show about 330,000 clones, 80% to 95% seen once. The source is a woman aged 25 to 39 who had recovered from COVID-19. Input material: PBMCs or T cells enriched from blood (not recorded which). The chain joins TRBV11-2 to TRBJ2-1; 14 nucleotides agree with TRBD2. The CDR3 spells CASSTGLAGVGEQFF. CDR3 in DNA: TGTGCCAGCAGCACGGGACTAGCGGGAGTGGGTGAGCAGTTCTTC.